The clone carrying this TCR beta chain has only one observation. This specimen belongs to a study of blood T cell repertoires in COVID-19. Germline CDR1 is SGHRS and CDR2 is YFSETQ. CDR3 length: 12 residues. Between the trimmed V and J ends, which lost 5 bases and 4 bases, there was a span of 7 bases. Sequencing was performed with immunoSEQ multiplex PCR; in TCRdb, only in-frame clones are kept and a portion is missing. Of approximately 96,000 clones in the sample, 85% to 90% were seen once. Sequencing used peripheral blood. This clonotype originated in a human donor with COVID-19, enrolled during active disease. The donor label of this sample is uncertain. This chain links TRBV5-1 with TRBJ2-1; D ambiguous. The CDR3 sequence: CASSADYNEQFF. DNA of the CDR3: TGCGCCAGCAGTGCGGATTACAATGAGCAGTTCTTC.